This is a list of T cell receptor beta chains from one sample in a study of T cells after posttransplantation cyclophosphamide. Using immunoSEQ multiplex PCR, the repertoire was profiled, and TCRdb retains in-frame clones only, with some absent. The sample comprises fewer than 30,000 clones, 86% of which are singletons, and about 6.3% rests with the top ten. The source material was PBMCs. Receptor source: a woman aged 60-75 years with a blood cancer, CMV-positive, and with a related stem cell donor. Both conserved end residues are trimmed from each CDR3. For some rows the clone size is stated as once, few or many, or as a class when expanded; others skip it.

>TRBV7-9|once|TRBJ1-1
ASSLAGAVEAF
>TRBV28|once|TRBJ1-3
ASSPGSLGGNTIY
>TRBV11-2|NA|TRBJ1-5
ASSLEGRRGVNQPQH
>TRBV5-1|once|TRBJ2-2
ASSRGPLADSNTGELF
>TRBV13|NA|TRBJ2-1
ASSRGLAPVNEQF
>TRBV19|NA|TRBJ2-1
ASSYLAGVYNEQF
>TRBV6-1|NA|TRBJ2-1
ASDARGYNEQF
>TRBV4-1|NA|TRBJ2-7
ASSKDFLGLAGPYEQY
>TRBV5-1|NA|TRBJ2-3
ASSTKHQRTDTQY
>TRBV5-1|NA|TRBJ2-1
ASSSSGVPLNEQF
>TRBV11-2|once|TRBJ2-4
ASSSRDRGRGDIQY
>TRBV6-1|NA|TRBJ1-5
ASNPGSNQPQH
>TRBV6-6|NA|TRBJ2-1
ASSRANEQF
>TRBV7-9|NA|TRBJ2-3
ASTMGGKGGDTQY
>TRBV30|NA|TRBJ1-3
AWSRDRASGNTIY
>TRBV5-1|NA|TRBJ2-3
ASSLPSDTQY
>TRBV5-6|NA|TRBJ2-5
ASSFGTRGETQY
>TRBV6-5|NA|TRBJ1-5
ASRKQGAGDQPQH
>TRBV12-5|NA|TRBJ2-3
ASGLVVASGGLTDTQY
>TRBV6-5|NA|TRBJ1-6
ASSFSSENSPLH
>TRBV7-9|few|TRBJ1-2
ASSEGYGYT
>TRBV18|NA|TRBJ2-1
ASSPGLDNEQF
>TRBV7-9|NA|TRBJ1-2
ASSPGPKGYFNYGYT
>TRBV14|NA|TRBJ1-2
ASSQVVKYGYT
>TRBV18|NA|TRBJ2-3
ASSPPQGQDTQY
>TRBV5-8|NA|TRBJ2-7
ASRIRGSYEQY
>TRBV7-2|NA|TRBJ2-7
ASSLSGINEQY
>TRBV19|NA|TRBJ1-1
ATSSRRTEAF
>TRBV19|NA|TRBJ1-6
ASSIVKSSYNSPLH
>TRBV10-1|NA|TRBJ2-7
ASADSTAEQY
>TRBV10-2|NA|TRBJ2-5
ASKTSGSYETQY
>TRBV4-2|once|TRBJ1-6
ASSQDGGSNSPLH
>TRBV11-2|NA|TRBJ2-5
ASSQRDYWETQY
>TRBV4-1|NA|TRBJ1-1
ASSLTGGTEAF
>TRBV11-2|NA|TRBJ2-2
ASSLAGGAGELF
>TRBV10-1|few|TRBJ1-1
ASSESPGNTEAF
>TRBV7-8|NA|TRBJ1-1
ASSFVFSEAF
>TRBV29-1|once|TRBJ2-1
SVREWNEQF
>TRBV7-9|NA|TRBJ2-1
ASSSGQGGYNEQF